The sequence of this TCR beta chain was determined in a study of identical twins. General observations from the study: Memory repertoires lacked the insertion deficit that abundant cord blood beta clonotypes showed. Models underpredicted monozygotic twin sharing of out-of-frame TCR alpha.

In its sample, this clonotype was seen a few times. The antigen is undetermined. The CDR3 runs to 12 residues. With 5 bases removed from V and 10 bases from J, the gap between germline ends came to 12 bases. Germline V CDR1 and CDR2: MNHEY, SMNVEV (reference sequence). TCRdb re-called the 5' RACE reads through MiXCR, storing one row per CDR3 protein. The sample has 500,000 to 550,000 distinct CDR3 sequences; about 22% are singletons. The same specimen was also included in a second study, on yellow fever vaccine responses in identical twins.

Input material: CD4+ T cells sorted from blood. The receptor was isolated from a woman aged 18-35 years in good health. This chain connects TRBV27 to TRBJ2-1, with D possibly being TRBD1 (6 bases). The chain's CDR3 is CASSRTGWEQFF. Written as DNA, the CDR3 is TGTGCCAGCAGTAGAACAGGGTGGGAGCAGTTCTTC.